A selection of T cell receptor beta chains follows, all from one sample in a study of T cells after posttransplantation cyclophosphamide. Using immunoSEQ multiplex PCR, the repertoire was profiled, and TCRdb retains in-frame clones only, with some absent. The repertoire holds about 16,000 clones, with roughly 91% as singletons. Sequencing used PBMCs, obtained after an allogeneic stem cell transplant with a calcineurin inhibitor and methotrexate. The receptor set was obtained from a male patient aged 50 or older who received an allogeneic stem cell transplant from an unrelated donor, was CMV-positive, and had chronic GVHD only. Certain T cells may be donor cells from the graft. Each CDR3 is given without its conserved first and last residue. Clone sizes are given selectively: once, few, many, or a class where the clone is expanded.

cdr3_length j_call clone_size v_call cdr3_aa
12 TRBJ2-3 - TRBV15 ATSRDRDTDTQY
13 TRBJ2-2 - TRBV7-3 ASSLGLAGTGELF
11 TRBJ1-5 - TRBV4-1 ASSQDESQPQH
11 TRBJ1-2 - TRBV29-1 SVGTGDRESYT
12 TRBJ2-2 - TRBV9 ASSSDRGAGELF
11 TRBJ2-3 - TRBV25-1 ASSLGHPDTQY
11 TRBJ2-1 - TRBV6-1 ASRGGAGHEQF
12 TRBJ1-1 - TRBV10-3 AISVGGPASEAF
11 TRBJ1-1 - TRBV28 ASSLWSAEEAF
12 TRBJ1-5 - TRBV7-2 ASSLGQLNEPQH
14 TRBJ1-1 - TRBV5-1 ASSRTPKDTNTEAF
14 TRBJ2-6 - TRBV5-4 ASSSGGRSGANVLT
12 TRBJ1-5 - TRBV5-8 ASSYPGGKQPQH
13 TRBJ2-1 - TRBV29-1 SAAPPGGKSGEQF
9 TRBJ1-2 - TRBV13 ASSFGSGYT
15 TRBJ2-1 - TRBV11-3 ASSLDSLGQRYNEQF
14 TRBJ2-4 - TRBV15 ATSRSGGLVKNIQY
10 TRBJ1-2 - TRBV19 ASTGSRYGYT
11 TRBJ2-3 few TRBV7-9 ASSSWGADTQY
13 TRBJ2-7 - TRBV5-1 ASSLQGSLPYEQY
13 TRBJ2-2 once TRBV4-3 ASSPGRAGTGELF
13 TRBJ1-4 - TRBV7-9 ASSATGLDLEKLF
15 TRBJ2-7 - TRBV18 ASSPLVGAGGQYEQY
12 TRBJ2-3 - TRBV7-3 ASSFTGGTDTQY
9 TRBJ2-7 - TRBV7-9 ASSNPGLFH
13 TRBJ2-3 - TRBV5-8 ASSLGQASTDTQY